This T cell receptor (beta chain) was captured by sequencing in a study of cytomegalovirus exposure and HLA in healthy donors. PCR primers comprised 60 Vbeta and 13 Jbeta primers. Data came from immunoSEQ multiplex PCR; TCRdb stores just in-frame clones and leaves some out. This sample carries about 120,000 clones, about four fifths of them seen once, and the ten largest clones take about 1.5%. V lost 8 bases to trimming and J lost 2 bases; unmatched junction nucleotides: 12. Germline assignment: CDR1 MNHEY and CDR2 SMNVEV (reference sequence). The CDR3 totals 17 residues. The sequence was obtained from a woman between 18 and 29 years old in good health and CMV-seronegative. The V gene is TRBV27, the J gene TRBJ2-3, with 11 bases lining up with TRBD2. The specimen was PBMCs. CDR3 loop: CASSRAGTSGYTDTQYF. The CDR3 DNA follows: TGTGCCAGCTCAAGGGCCGGGACTAGCGGTTACACAGATACGCAGTATTTT.